The 9 T cell receptor beta chains in this list originate from one sample, sequenced in a study of blood T cell repertoires in COVID-19. Assay used: immunoSEQ multiplex PCR; TCRdb lists only in-frame clones, some missing. Here the sample spans over 150,000 clones, around 83% being singletons. Sequencing was carried out using peripheral blood. These receptors came from an older woman with COVID-19, enrolled during active disease.

The chain links TRBV5-1 to TRBJ2-1; D may be TRBD1 (6 bases). CDR1 and CDR2 (germline): SGHRS, YFSETQ. Between the trimmed V and J ends, which lost 4 bases and 6 bases, there was a span of 17 bases. The CDR3 has 15 residues. This CDR3 is CASSQVGAPVNEQFF. The CDR3 DNA reads TGCGCCAGCAGCCAGGTGGGGGCGCCAGTCAATGAGCAGTTCTTC.

CDR3 nucleotides: TGTGCCATCACCGCCGGGGGTTCTGGGGCCAACGTCCTGACTTTC. The encoded protein is CAITAGGSGANVLTF. This chain joins TRBV10-3 and TRBJ2-6, with a tentative D call TRBD2 (6 bases). Trimming pared 7 bases from V and 1 base from J, leaving 11 bases between. This CDR3 is 15 amino acids long. Germline lookup yields CDR1 ENHRY and CDR2 SYGVKD.

V is TRBV29-1 and J is TRBJ2-1, with TRBD2 matching over 13 bases. The CDR3 is 21 residues long. V lost 4 bases and J lost 0; bases outside the gene matches: 18. Per the germline V gene, CDR1 is SQVTM and CDR2 is ANQGSEA. Here the CDR3 DNA reads TGCAGCGTTGGACCTTGGGGACCCTGGACTAGCGGGAGTCACTCCTACAATGAGCAGTTCTTC. Amino acids: CSVGPWGPWTSGSHSYNEQFF.

This clone has more than one count but fewer than ten. This chain joins TRBV4-1 and TRBJ2-1, with TRBD2 matching over 9 bases. The CDR3 is 18 residues long. The ends lost 3 bases at V and 1 base at J; junction bases unmatched: 10. Germline-derived CDR1 and CDR2 are MGHRA and YSYEKL. The CDR3 region has the DNA TGCGCCAGCAGCCAGTCCAGCGGGAGGCTTACATCCTACAATGAGCAGTTCTTC. It is translated as CASSQSSGRLTSYNEQFF.

The table lists this clone with a count of one. The chain couples TRBV7-6 to TRBJ2-3; TRBD2 agrees at 7 bases. Germline CDR1 reads SGHVS; CDR2 reads FNYEAQ. V was clipped by 1 base and J by 10 bases; unmatched bases: 17. The CDR3 runs 17 residues. DNA of the CDR3: TGTGCCAGCAGCTTAGTTAACCCTAGCGGTACCCTAAGAGCGCAGTATTTT. It specifies CASSLVNPSGTLRAQYF.

CDR3 amino acids: CASSLGGREKLFF. The CDR3 DNA sequence: TGTGCCAGCAGTTTGGGGGGGCGTGAAAAACTGTTTTTT. J is TRBJ1-4 and V is TRBV6-5; a weak D match, TRBD1 (6 bases). There are 13 residues in the CDR3. Germline CDR1 MNHEY, CDR2 SVGAGI. V gave up 4 bases and J gave up 7 bases, with 10 bases separating them.

This rearrangement joins TRBV5-1 to TRBJ1-1, with D perhaps matching TRBD1 (6 bases). The CDR3 length is 14 residues. Germline assignment: CDR1 SGHRS and CDR2 YFSETQ. Trimming took 4 bases from V and 5 from J, leaving 15 bases between them. This CDR3 reads CASSQVGAGTEAFF. CDR3 nucleotide sequence: TGCGCCAGCAGCCAGGTGGGGGCCGGGACTGAAGCTTTCTTT.

V is TRBV6-6 and J is TRBJ1-2, with a weak D call TRBD1 (5 bases). CDR3 size: 15 residues. Trimming removed 2 bases from V and 4 bases from J, with 14 bases in between. Germline assignment: CDR1 MNHNY and CDR2 SVGAGI (reference sequence). The CDR3 reads CASSYGQGQAYGYTF. CDR3 sequence (DNA): TGTGCCAGCAGTTACGGCCAGGGCCAAGCCTATGGCTACACCTTC.

CDR3 in amino acids: CASSLASGNTDTQYF. DNA of the CDR3: TGTGCCAGCAGCTTGGCCAGCGGAAACACAGATACGCAGTATTTT. The chain combines TRBV5-4 with TRBJ2-3; D is perhaps TRBD2 (5 bases). This CDR3 has 15 amino acids. In germline, CDR1 is SGHNT, CDR2 YYREEE (reference sequence). V lost 0 bases to trimming and J lost 2 bases, with 10 bases between them.